This entry lists 20 T cell receptor beta chains sequenced from one sample in a study of early T cells in non-severe SARS-CoV-2 infection. TCRdb independently ran MiXCR on the 5' RACE reads; one entry per CDR3 protein. The table records fewer than 40,000 distinct CDR3 sequences, roughly 4.9% of them present only once. The sequencing input was whole blood. The receptor set was obtained from an adult who was a healthcare worker with PCR-confirmed SARS-CoV-2 infection or an uninfected control (not recorded which).

This clonotype was detected many times. The genes are TRBV7-2 and TRBJ1-2; possible D gene TRBD1, 6 bases. CDR1 is SGHTA, CDR2 FQGNSA, per germline. Trimming took 7 bases from V and 4 from J, leaving 16 bases between them. The CDR3 length is 14 residues. CDR3 nucleotide sequence: TGTGCCAGCAACGTCCTCACAGGGTCCTATGGCTACACCTTC. Its protein product is CASNVLTGSYGYTF.

This clonotype has ten or more counts. The gene calls are TRBV19 and TRBJ2-7; 9 bases agree with TRBD1. The CDR3 runs to 16 residues. Germline V gene lookup returns CDR1 LNHDA and CDR2 SQIVND (reference sequence). The junction had 12 bases not matched to a gene; V was cut back by 5 bases and J by 4 bases. The CDR3 here is CASSQDSGTGMYEQYF. The CDR3 coding sequence is TGTGCCAGTAGTCAAGACTCCGGGACAGGGATGTACGAGCAGTACTTC.

This clonotype was seen only a few times. V is TRBV12-3 or TRBV12-4 and J is TRBJ1-1; D might be TRBD1 (5 bases). The CDR3 is 13 residues long. Trimming cost V 0 bases and J 6 bases, with 8 bases left between them. In DNA form, the CDR3 reads TGTGCCAGCAGTTTAGCAGGGGACTCTGAAGCTTTCTTT. Its translation is CASSLAGDSEAFF.

This clonotype has at least ten counts. The chain is built from TRBV28 and TRBJ1-1; tentative D call: TRBD1 (5 bases). The germline V and J ends were trimmed by 6 bases and 3 bases, with 20 bases remaining between them. The CDR3 spans 16 residues. Germline V CDR1 and CDR2: MDHEN, SYDVKM. This CDR3 reads CASRIGSRGPDTEAFF. DNA of the CDR3: TGTGCCAGCAGGATAGGGTCCCGGGGCCCCGACACTGAAGCTTTCTTT.

This sequence joins TRBV3-1 and TRBJ1-3; 8 bases agree with TRBD1. The CDR3 is 14 amino acids. The V gene's germline CDR1 is LGHDT and CDR2 YNNKEL (reference sequence). Losses at the gene ends were 3 bases for V and 9 bases for J; bases not matched to a gene: 7. The CDR3: CASSHSGGFSTIYF. CDR3 DNA: TGTGCCAGCAGCCATTCAGGGGGCTTTAGCACCATATATTTT.

At least ten counts were recorded for this clonotype. The chain links TRBV18 to TRBJ1-1; the match to TRBD1 covers 7 bases. J lost 7 bases, V lost 11 bases, and 13 bases had no gene match. The CDR3 totals 13 residues. The germline gives CDR1 KGHSH, CDR2 LQKENI. DNA for the CDR3: TGTGCCGCTCGTCGCGACAGGGAAGGTGAAGCTTTCTTT. This encodes CAARRDREGEAFF.

The table lists this clonotype with a few counts. The V and J genes are TRBV7-2 and TRBJ2-7; 12 positions match TRBD2. The CDR3 contains 15 residues. Per the germline V gene, CDR1 is SGHTA and CDR2 is FQGNSA. J was trimmed by 7 bases and V by 0 bases; bases with no gene match: 4. The CDR3 here is CASSLAPGTSGEQYF. The CDR3 DNA is TGTGCCAGCAGCTTAGCACCCGGGACTAGCGGGGAGCAGTACTTC.

This clonotype was seen at least ten times. The chain combines TRBV6-5 with TRBJ1-1; D uncertain. In germline, CDR1 is MNHEY, CDR2 SVGAGI. Between the trimmed V and J ends, which lost 6 bases and 1 base, there was a span of 15 bases. The CDR3 is made up of 15 amino acids. The CDR3 DNA sequence: TGTGCCAGCAGCATCTCCGAGGCACCGAACACTGAAGCTTTCTTT. Amino acid sequence: CASSISEAPNTEAFF.

The table lists this clonotype with a few counts. The chain links TRBV4-3 to TRBJ2-1; 11 bases align to TRBD2. The V and J ends lost 1 base and 10 bases, in that order; junction bases with no gene match: 6. The CDR3 runs 15 residues. The germline gives CDR1 LGHNA, CDR2 YSLEER. The CDR3 DNA sequence: TGCGCCAGCAGCCAAGGTAGCGGGAGGGCCGGAGAGCAGTTCTTC. Its protein product is CASSQGSGRAGEQFF.

This clonotype was recorded at least ten times. The chain employs TRBV7-8 and TRBJ2-3; D not certain. The CDR3 covers 12 residues. With 3 bases removed from V and 4 bases from J, the gap between germline ends came to 5 bases. Germline V CDR1 and CDR2: SGHVS, FQNEAQ. CDR3 amino acids: CASSFTADTQYF. The CDR3 nucleotides read TGTGCCAGCAGCTTTACGGCAGATACGCAGTATTTT.

This clonotype was detected a few times. This rearrangement joins TRBV7-6 to TRBJ2-1, with D hard to call. CDR1 and CDR2 from the germline V gene are SGHVS and FNYEAQ. Trimming stripped 2 bases from V and 5 bases from J, with 7 bases between. The CDR3 length is 13 residues. CDR3 DNA: TGTGCCAGCAGCTTATGGGGTGACAATGAGCAGTTCTTC. Its translation: CASSLWGDNEQFF.

As DNA, the CDR3 is TGTGCCAGCAGCTTAGATCGATTGGGGCCGGCGGGAGGTGTCGGGGAGCTGTTTTTT. Protein product: CASSLDRLGPAGGVGELFF. This chain connects TRBV7-2 to TRBJ2-2; TRBD2 agrees at 8 bases. J lost 7 bases, V lost 1 base, and 17 bases had no gene match. CDR1 and CDR2 from the germline V gene are SGHTA and FQGNSA. The CDR3 is made up of 19 amino acids. The complete variable domain, with remaining parts taken from reference TRBV7-2 and TRBJ2-2, reads GAGVSQSPSNKVTEKGKDVELRCDPISGHTALYWYRQSLGQGLEFLIYFQGNSAPDKSGLPSDRFSAERTGGSVSTLTIQRTQQEDSAVYLCASSLDRLGPAGGVGELFFGEGSRLTVL.

The table lists this clonotype with many counts. The chain has TRBV28 and TRBJ1-1; D is perhaps TRBD1 (5 bases). V shed 7 bases and J shed 5 bases, with 17 bases lying between them. Germline CDR1 and CDR2: MDHEN and SYDVKM. The CDR3 contains 14 residues. This CDR3 reads CASTSGGVETEAFF. The DNA of the CDR3 is TGTGCCAGCACCTCTGGGGGTGTAGAAACTGAAGCTTTCTTT.

In this sample, this clonotype turned up many times. This chain connects TRBV7-2 to TRBJ1-2; D may be TRBD1 (6 bases). The CDR3 is 16 residues long. Trimming shortened V by 6 bases and J by 3 bases, and 20 bases separated the two germline ends. Germline assignment: CDR1 SGHTA and CDR2 FQGNSA. The chain's CDR3 is CASRNTGTTWDYGYTF. In DNA form, the CDR3 reads TGTGCCAGCAGGAATACAGGGACGACATGGGACTATGGCTACACCTTC.

The rearrangement joins TRBV7-2 to TRBJ2-7, with a possible D match to TRBD1 (6 bases). CDR3 length equals 14 residues. Germline V gene data show CDR1 as SGHTA and CDR2 as FQGNSA. V lost 5 bases and J 3 bases, leaving 14 bases between the germline ends. The CDR3 spells CASSLNRDLYEQYF. CDR3 in DNA: TGTGCCAGCAGCCTAAACAGGGATCTCTACGAGCAGTACTTC.

In its sample, this clonotype was seen many times. The CDR3 DNA reads TGCAGCGTTGAAGCAGTTTTTTTGGGAGCGTACACAGATACGCAGTATTTT. Protein product: CSVEAVFLGAYTDTQYF. This chain connects TRBV29-1 to TRBJ2-3; a possible D gene is TRBD2 (5 bases). The CDR3 has 17 amino acids. Between the trimmed V and J ends, which lost 1 base and 2 bases, there was a span of 19 bases. Germline V gene sequence: CDR1 SQVTM, CDR2 ANQGSEA.

This clonotype has only a few counts. The chain links TRBV28 to TRBJ2-7; 10 positions match TRBD1. Germline values: CDR1 MDHEN, CDR2 SYDVKM. V lost 7 bases, J lost 4 bases, and 7 bases stayed unmatched. This CDR3 is 14 amino acids long. In nucleotides, the CDR3 is TGTGCCAGCATCCGGGACAGGGGTGGATACGAGCAGTACTTC. Its translation: CASIRDRGGYEQYF.

V gene TRBV5-8 combines with J gene TRBJ1-1, with D possibly being TRBD1 (5 bases). Germline lookup yields CDR1 SGHTS and CDR2 YDEGEE. V dropped 2 bases and J dropped 1 base, with 12 bases sitting between them. The CDR3 runs 15 residues. CDR3 sequence reads: CASSLQAPKNTEAFF. The CDR3 DNA sequence: TGTGCCAGCAGCTTACAGGCACCAAAGAACACTGAAGCTTTCTTT.

This clonotype has at least ten counts. CDR3 region: CASSSTSGSTDTQYF. CDR3 coding DNA: TGTGCCAGCTCGTCCACTAGCGGGAGCACAGATACGCAGTATTTT. The V gene is TRBV18, the J gene TRBJ2-3; 9 bases are a match to TRBD2. Germline V gene data show CDR1 as KGHSH and CDR2 as LQKENI. The CDR3 spans 15 residues. J was trimmed by 0 bases and V by 6 bases; bases with no gene match: 4.

This clonotype was recorded a few times. The chain recombines TRBV5-5 with TRBJ1-1; a possible D gene is TRBD1 (6 bases). Germline V lookup: CDR1 SGHKS, CDR2 YYEKEE (reference sequence). V lost 3 bases to trimming and J lost 3 bases, with 12 bases between them. The CDR3 contains 14 residues. The CDR3 coding sequence is TGTGCCAGCAGCTCCTATAAGGGGGACACTGAAGCTTTCTTT. Translated: CASSSYKGDTEAFF.